A single sample gave rise to the 6 T cell receptor beta chains below, sequenced in a study of OX40 agonist ivuxolimab in advanced cancers. The library was produced with the immunoSEQ multiplex PCR assay. Entries here come from immuneACCESS through TCRdb and include only in-frame sequences with V and J called. Some clones fail to appear in such tables; in the studies checked, an unresolved V gene covers under half of the shortfall, and the cause of the remainder is unknown. Recorded for this sample are 40,000 to 45,000 clones; over 75% of them occurred a single time. The top ten hold less than 30% of the sample. Material: CD4+ or CD8+ T cells sorted from blood, obtained in a trial of the OX40 agonist ivuxolimab. The receptors here all came from an adult with an advanced solid tumor such as melanoma, head and neck, liver or kidney cancer.

This sequence joins TRBV18 and TRBJ2-5; no firm D call. TRBJ2-7 explains the end of the DNA better; the J call may be wrong. The CDR3 has 14 residues. Looked up from germline, CDR1 is KGHSH and CDR2 is LQKENI. The CDR3 coding sequence is TGTGCCAGCTCACGGGTCGATGCCAACCACGAGCAGTACTTC. Translated: CASSRVDANHEQYF.

This clone has more than one count but fewer than ten. The CDR3 here is CASSSVPGKETQYF. In nucleotides, the CDR3 is TGTGCCAGCAGCTCGGTTCCGGGGAAAGAGACCCAGTACTTC. The V gene is TRBV7-9, the J gene TRBJ2-5, with D perhaps TRBD2 (5 bases). Germline V gene lookup returns CDR1 SEHNR and CDR2 FQNEAQ (reference sequence). The V end was cut by 4 bases, the J end by 3 bases, with 12 bases between. The CDR3 is 14 amino acids.

The DNA of the CDR3 is TGTGCCAGCTCGCCGGGACTAGGGGGGAGTGGGGCCAACGTCCTGACTTTC. It is translated as CASSPGLGGSGANVLTF. The chain has TRBV27 and TRBJ2-6, with 8 bases lining up with TRBD2. This CDR3 has 17 residues. V shed 8 bases and J 3 bases; nucleotides not matched to a gene: 12. In germline, CDR1 is MNHEY, CDR2 SMNVEV (reference sequence). Variable domain in full (rest from reference TRBV27 and TRBJ2-6): EAQVTQNPRYLITVTGKKLTVTCSQNMNHEYMSWYRQDPGLGLRQIYYSMNVEVTDKGDVPEGYKVSRKEKRNFPLILESPSPNQTSLYFCASSPGLGGSGANVLTFGAGSRLTVL.

The CDR3 coding sequence is TGCGCCAGCAGCCAAGATCGAGCCGGCTACACCTTC. Residues: CASSQDRAGYTF. The chain has TRBV4-1 and TRBJ1-2; D uncertain. V was trimmed by 0 bases and J by 8 bases, leaving 7 bases between them. CDR1 and CDR2 (germline): MGHRA, YSYEKL. The CDR3 runs 12 residues.

This rearrangement joins TRBV20-1 to TRBJ2-5; tentatively, D is TRBD2 (5 bases). Trimming took off 8 bases at V and 4 bases at J, with 11 bases between the two ends. The germline V gene has CDR1 DFQATT and CDR2 SNEGSKA (reference sequence). CDR3 length: 11 residues. In DNA, the CDR3 is TGCAGTCCAACCACTAGAGAGACCCAGTACTTC. This gives the protein CSPTTRETQYF.

V gene TRBV18 combines with J gene TRBJ2-7; TRBD2 matches 8 bases. In germline, CDR1 is KGHSH, CDR2 LQKENI. V dropped 2 bases and J dropped 0; count of bases not matched to a gene: 12. The CDR3 is 18 amino acids. CDR3 residues: CASSPRLRREEGSYEQYF. The CDR3, as DNA: TGTGCCAGCTCACCAAGACTGCGGCGGGAGGAAGGCTCCTACGAGCAGTACTTC.